The entry below describes one T cell receptor (beta chain). Its antigen is not known. This sample was taken from a study of shared clonotypes between healthy human individuals. Findings and caveats of the study: Larger richness was generally estimated for naive than memory subsets.

CDR3 length: 15 amino acids. V was cut by 2 bases and J by 3 bases, with 14 bases left in between. CDR1 is SGHRS, CDR2 YFSETQ, per germline. Methods used by the authors: From ImmunoSEQ came sequences covering only the junction and carrying no quality scores, so filtering differed. Method: immunoSEQ multiplex PCR; TCRdb's copy keeps in-frame clones and lacks some. The V and J calls and clone size were taken over from that table, and D and trimming were inferred from the DNA. The table lists some 2,500,000 clones, about nine tenths of them singletons. There were no recent acute infections or vaccinations among the donors, who were healthy HIV-negative adults. A CD45RA-negative memory subset and a CD45RA+ naive subset were separated from the CD4+ cells.

The source of this sequence is a man between 18 and 35 years old in good health. Some clones in this sample may be carry-over from other donors' samples. This chain uses TRBV5-1 with TRBJ2-5; the D call may be TRBD1 or TRBD2 (6 bases each). The sample comprised naive CD4+ T cells from PBMCs. The subset denotes: CD45RA+ positively selected. The CDR3 DNA reads TGCGCCAGCAGCTTCGGAGGGACAATGGAAGAGACCCAGTACTTC. Translation gives CASSFGGTMEETQYF.